The text below deals with one TCR beta chain. The antigen remains undetermined. Sequencing used immunoSEQ multiplex PCR; TCRdb keeps in-frame clones, though not all of them. The data contain about 130,000 clones, approximately 95% of them seen just once; the ten biggest clones take up approximately 6.8%. The data stem from a study of T cell responses to AZD1222 COVID-19 vaccine. Broader study findings: Donors were mostly white British, more females; clonal diversity possibly underestimated.

Second doses that came at about 4 or about 12 weeks were put together. This specimen was peripheral blood, taken 28 days after the second AZD1222 dose. This clonotype originated in an adult who received the AZD1222 COVID-19 vaccine.

This CDR3 reads CAAGTGYQETQYF. The CDR3 DNA reads TGTGCCGCCGGGACAGGGTATCAAGAGACCCAGTACTTC. The J gene is TRBJ2-5, the V gene TRBV28; 9 nucleotides agree with TRBD1. The V and J ends lost 11 bases and 2 bases, in that order; junction bases with no gene match: 6. CDR3 length equals 13 residues. From germline, CDR1 is MDHEN and CDR2 SYDVKM.